The clone carrying this T cell receptor beta chain was detected only a few times. Antigen specificity is unknown. The CDR3 has 16 amino acids. Germline-derived CDR1 and CDR2 are LGHNT and FRNRAP. Trimming took off 0 bases at V and 0 bases at J, with 9 bases between the two ends. This sample is drawn from a study of T-cell memory formation after mild COVID-19. At the level of the study: Clusters were largely donor specific. Study-wide results and limits: Second-wave clones with a day 37 peak had unconfirmed SARS-CoV-2 specificity. Clones contracting day 15 to 85 were balanced CD4/CD8; later expanders leaned CD4+. Contracting CD4+ clones lay largely in CM and EM, with CD8+ ones residing in EMRA.

A single record per CDR3 protein comes from TCRdb applying MiXCR to the 5' RACE reads. The data contain some 450,000 distinct CDR3 sequences, around 17% of them seen just once; the ten biggest clones take up 20% to 25%. This chain links TRBV12-5 with TRBJ1-3; D is uncertain. The sequence was obtained from a young man who had mild COVID-19 (a few samples of this study predate the infection). Cell type and time point are not known. Sequences were obtained from PBMCs or a T cell subset sorted from them (not recorded which). In DNA, the CDR3 is TGTGCTAGTGGTTTGGTATTGACCCACTCTGGAAACACCATATATTTT. Protein sequence: CASGLVLTHSGNTIYF.